The rows below give T cell receptor beta chains drawn from one sample of a study of blood T cells in healthy people across ages. TCRdb reanalysed the 5' RACE reads using MiXCR and keeps one entry per CDR3 protein. The sample consists of more than 500,000 distinct CDR3 sequences, about 27% of them appearing once. The same sample was also used in a study of T cells of mothers and their children.

The sequenced sample consisted of blood. Every receptor here comes from a boy between 2 and 10 years old in good health. CDR3s include the opening cysteine and the closing phenylalanine or tryptophan. The order of the fields is J gene, V gene, CDR3 protein.

j_gene: TRBJ2-5; v_gene: TRBV20-1; CDR3aa: CSVAPGQETQYF
j_gene: TRBJ2-7; v_gene: TRBV10-3; CDR3aa: CAISGTRTSGNEQYF
j_gene: -; v_gene: TRBV27; CDR3aa: CASSLGGTGTYEQYF
j_gene: TRBJ2-7; v_gene: TRBV5-1; CDR3aa: CASSLTGTSIYEQYF
j_gene: TRBJ2-3; v_gene: TRBV6-5; CDR3aa: CASKSSLSAGLQYF
j_gene: TRBJ2-3; v_gene: TRBV15; CDR3aa: CATSLMKSSTDTQYF
j_gene: TRBJ2-3; v_gene: TRBV12-3/TRBV12-4; CDR3aa: CASRALGNVGDTQYF
j_gene: TRBJ2-7; v_gene: TRBV29-1; CDR3aa: CSGRTPPYEQYF
j_gene: TRBJ2-7; v_gene: TRBV6-2/TRBV6-3; CDR3aa: CASSYSLEQYF
j_gene: TRBJ1-2; v_gene: TRBV4-1; CDR3aa: CASSQEAGSYGYTF
j_gene: TRBJ2-3; v_gene: TRBV7-7; CDR3aa: CASSALGGHTDTQYF
j_gene: TRBJ1-4; v_gene: TRBV7-9; CDR3aa: CASSLAQGPRGEKLFF
j_gene: TRBJ2-3; v_gene: TRBV7-9; CDR3aa: CASSMTSGVPSTDTQYF
j_gene: TRBJ2-4; v_gene: TRBV3-1; CDR3aa: CASSQSSLLAGGPGIQYF
j_gene: TRBJ1-5; v_gene: TRBV29-1; CDR3aa: CSVESGSNQPQHF
j_gene: TRBJ2-7; v_gene: TRBV6-2/TRBV6-3; CDR3aa: CASSYSALGLAGVTDF
j_gene: TRBJ1-2; v_gene: TRBV29-1; CDR3aa: CSVPGQDYGYTF
j_gene: TRBJ2-1; v_gene: TRBV5-1; CDR3aa: CASSLGLAPSYNEQFF